The 5 T cell receptor beta chains below were found in one sample sequenced in a study of CD8+ T cells in alopecia areata. cDNA serving as the sequencing template came from extracted, reverse transcribed RNA. The protocol was immunoSEQ multiplex PCR, while the TCRdb copy is restricted to in-frame clones and leaves out a portion. The sample consists of over 150,000 clones, 53% of them appearing once. The treatment is: oral pan-JAK inhibitor, 5-10 mg twice daily. This specimen consisted of CD8+ T cells sorted from blood, obtained at week 24, from a patient treated with tofacitinib. These receptors all stem from a human donor with alopecia areata.

The V call is TRBV9, the J call TRBJ1-2; maybe TRBD1 (5 bases). The CDR3 consists of 13 residues. Trimming left V 0 bases short and J 7 bases short, with 10 bases between. Per germline, CDR1 SGDLS and CDR2 YYNGEE. CDR3 sequence reads: CASSVVEQAGYTF. The CDR3 region has the DNA TGTGCCAGCAGCGTAGTCGAACAGGCTGGCTACACCTTC.

The chain has TRBV27 and TRBJ1-2; maybe TRBD1 (6 bases). V was cut by 0 bases and J by 6 bases, with 11 bases left in between. This CDR3 region has 14 residues. CDR1 and CDR2 (germline): MNHEY, SMNVEV (reference sequence). CDR3 region: CASSLSDRNHGYTF. As DNA, the CDR3 is TGTGCCAGCAGTTTATCGGACAGAAACCATGGCTACACCTTC.

The sample holds a few counts of this clone. The J gene is TRBJ1-2, the V gene TRBV30; 10 nucleotides line up with TRBD1. CDR1 is GTSNPN and CDR2 is SVGIG in the germline V gene (reference sequence). The J segment lost 8 bases and the V segment lost 2 bases, leaving 5 bases of the junction unmatched. The CDR3 contains 13 residues. CDR3 amino acids: CAWSLGTGVGYTF. The CDR3 DNA reads as TGTGCCTGGAGTCTAGGGACAGGGGTAGGCTACACCTTC.

The chain has TRBV9 and TRBJ2-2, with D uncertain. CDR3 size: 14 residues. V lost 4 bases to trimming and J lost 0 bases, with 7 bases between them. From germline, CDR1 is SGDLS and CDR2 YYNGEE. This CDR3 is CASSSGPNTGELFF. Written as DNA, the CDR3 is TGTGCCAGCAGCTCCGGACCGAACACCGGGGAGCTGTTTTTT.

The V call is TRBV4-3, the J call TRBJ1-2, with D perhaps matching TRBD1 (6 bases). Germline V gene lookup returns CDR1 LGHNA and CDR2 YSLEER. The CDR3 is made up of 15 amino acids. Deletions cut 0 bases from V and 4 bases from J, with 12 bases between. The CDR3 here is CASSQDRTAGYGYTF. CDR3 coding DNA: TGCGCCAGCAGCCAAGACCGGACAGCAGGCTATGGCTACACCTTC.